The 25 T cell receptor beta chains below were found in one sample sequenced in a study of cytomegalovirus exposure and HLA in healthy donors (dated by TCRdb to about 2017). Receptor amplification or capture employed the immunoSEQ multiplex PCR assay. A mixture of 60 forward primers for TCR Vbeta segments and 13 reverse primers for TCR Jbeta segments was used in the multiplex PCR. In TCRdb, the immuneACCESS table is reduced to in-frame sequences with V and J assigned. These tables do not hold every clone; where another copy was compared, an unresolved V gene accounts for under half, and the others remain unexplained. In all, the sample holds around 150,000 clones, and 60% to 70% of those were seen once. Of the sample, 6% to 8.5% falls within the top ten clones. The sequencing sample was made of PBMCs. Receptors were obtained from a woman aged 55-69 years in good health and CMV-seropositive.

This chain connects TRBV27 to TRBJ2-5, with 7 bases aligning to TRBD1. The assigned J gene may be wrong: the sequence end matches TRBJ2-7 better. This CDR3 region has 14 residues. Germline values: CDR1 MNHEY, CDR2 SMNVEV (reference sequence). In nucleotides, the CDR3 is TGTGCCAGCAGCCAGGGGACAGTCTCCTACGAGCAGTACTTC. This encodes CASSQGTVSYEQYF.

The chain couples TRBV2 to TRBJ2-7, with 9 bases fitting TRBD2. Germline values: CDR1 SNHLY, CDR2 FYNNEI. The CDR3 extends over 18 amino acids. Losses at the gene ends were 3 bases for V and 1 base for J; bases not matched to a gene: 13. The CDR3 region has the DNA TGTGCCAGCAGTGACCCTGAGCGGGAGGCTCCTCCTTCCTACGAGCAGTACTTC. Protein: CASSDPEREAPPSYEQYF.

This chain joins TRBV27 and TRBJ2-2; 9 bases agree with TRBD1. This CDR3 is built from 16 residues. CDR1 and CDR2 from the germline V gene are MNHEY and SMNVEV (reference sequence). The ends lost 3 bases at V and 4 bases at J; junction bases unmatched: 6. This CDR3 reads CASSLMGQGSTGELFF. The CDR3 nucleotides are TGTGCCAGCAGTTTGATGGGACAGGGAAGCACCGGGGAGCTGTTTTTT.

This clone was seen a few times. The chain links TRBV2 to TRBJ2-7, with 10 bases aligning to TRBD2. The germline gives CDR1 SNHLY, CDR2 FYNNEI. V shed 7 bases and J 2 bases; nucleotides not matched to a gene: 8. This CDR3 is 15 amino acids long. CDR3 amino acids: CASTLGLAAAYEQYF. CDR3 coding DNA: TGTGCCAGCACCCTAGGACTAGCGGCCGCCTACGAGCAGTACTTC.

CDR3 amino acids: CASSSACYRGREPGLYEQYF. The DNA of the CDR3 is TGTGCCAGCAGTTCTGCATGCTACCGCGGTCGGGAGCCGGGATTATACGAGCAGTACTTC. The V and J genes are TRBV28 and TRBJ2-7; TRBD2 might be the D (6 bases). Germline V CDR1 and CDR2: MDHEN, SYDVKM. The CDR3 covers 20 residues. V was clipped by 4 bases and J by 4 bases, with 32 bases between them.

V usage is TRBV7-9 and J usage is TRBJ2-2; D is uncertain. The germline V gene encodes CDR1 SEHNR and CDR2 FQNEAQ (reference sequence). This CDR3 has 14 residues. V shed 6 bases and J shed 1 base, with 9 bases lying between them. Here the CDR3 reads CASRRSGNTGELFF. The CDR3 DNA reads TGTGCCAGCAGAAGGTCAGGGAACACCGGGGAGCTGTTTTTT.

The chain uses TRBV28 and TRBJ2-1; D perhaps matches TRBD1 (6 bases). Trimming stripped 3 bases from V and 7 bases from J, with 13 bases between. Germline CDR1 is MDHEN and CDR2 is SYDVKM. The CDR3 sequence is 14 residues long. Here the CDR3 DNA reads TGTGCCAGCAGTTTTAGCAGGGGCGGGAATGAGCAGTTCTTC. Translated, it gives CASSFSRGGNEQFF.

This clone was counted only a few times. This chain uses TRBV29-1 with TRBJ1-4, with 11 nucleotides matching TRBD1. After removal of 5 bases from V and 5 bases from J, the junction contained 7 bases not matched to a gene. Germline V gene lookup returns CDR1 SQVTM and CDR2 ANQGSEA. This CDR3 is built from 15 residues. CDR3 residues: CSVSGTGGDNEKLFF. The CDR3 bases are TGCAGCGTTTCCGGGACAGGGGGTGACAATGAAAAACTGTTTTTT.

The V gene is TRBV7-6, the J gene TRBJ2-1; D not resolved. The germline V gene encodes CDR1 SGHVS and CDR2 FNYEAQ. This CDR3 has 15 residues. V was trimmed by 2 bases and J by 9 bases, leaving 17 bases between them. CDR3 in DNA: TGTGCCAGCAGCTTATCTACCACCCTTATTGGTGAGCAGTTCTTC. Translating gives CASSLSTTLIGEQFF.

The J gene is TRBJ1-1, the V gene TRBV28, with unresolved D. The CDR3 sequence is 12 residues long. CDR1 and CDR2 from the germline V gene are MDHEN and SYDVKM. Trimming shortened V by 5 bases and J by 8 bases, and 12 bases separated the two germline ends. The CDR3 is CASSLRGGEAFF. The CDR3 DNA follows: TGTGCCAGCAGTCTACGGGGAGGGGAAGCTTTCTTT.

This clone was recorded a few times. CDR3 DNA sequence: TGTGCCAGCAGCCAACAGGGGGCTGGGGCCAACGTCCTGACTTTC. As protein: CASSQQGAGANVLTF. The chain couples TRBV5-6 to TRBJ2-6; 8 bases match TRBD1. CDR3 length: 15 amino acids. Per the germline V gene, CDR1 is SGHDT and CDR2 is YYEEEE. Trimming removed 4 bases from V and 2 bases from J; junction bases left unmatched: 2.

V is TRBV7-2 and J is TRBJ2-1; no definite D call. Trimming pared 1 base from V and 0 bases from J, leaving 7 bases between. CDR3 size: 15 residues. CDR1 SGHTA and CDR2 FQGNSA come from the germline V gene. CDR3 residues: CASSLDPSSYNEQFF. The CDR3 region has the DNA TGTGCCAGCAGCTTAGACCCGAGCTCCTACAATGAGCAGTTCTTC.

This clone was counted a few times. The V call is TRBV11-2, the J call TRBJ2-7; possible D gene TRBD1, 5 bases. The germline CDR1 and CDR2 sequences are SGHAT and FQNNGV. Trimming removed 1 base at V and 3 bases at J, with 7 bases between. The CDR3 is 13 residues long. The CDR3 loop reads CASSLGRGYEQYF. CDR3 DNA sequence: TGTGCCAGCAGCTTAGGTAGGGGCTACGAGCAGTACTTC.

The chain employs TRBV5-1 and TRBJ1-6, with D possibly TRBD1 on 6 matching bases. The CDR3 runs 16 residues. Germline CDR1 is SGHRS and CDR2 is YFSETQ. V lost 0 bases, J lost 10 bases, and 17 bases lay in between. CDR3 bases: TGCGCCAGCAGCTTGGACAGGGCCGAGAATGGATCACCCCTCCACTTT. It encodes CASSLDRAENGSPLHF.

This clone was counted a single time. The chain has TRBV18 and TRBJ1-1; 7 bases align to TRBD1. CDR3 length: 15 residues. J was trimmed by 1 base and V by 4 bases; bases with no gene match: 6. Germline CDR1 KGHSH, CDR2 LQKENI. The CDR3 protein is CASSQSGTANTEAFF. The CDR3 nucleotides read TGTGCCAGCTCACAATCCGGGACAGCGAACACTGAAGCTTTCTTT.

The rearrangement uses TRBV6-1 and TRBJ2-7; 9 bases align to TRBD2. J lost 1 base, V lost 2 bases, and 0 bases had no gene match. Germline V gene lookup returns CDR1 MNHNS and CDR2 SASEGT. The CDR3 is 14 amino acids. The CDR3 loop is CASSELAGSYEQYF. For the CDR3, the DNA is TGTGCCAGCAGTGAACTAGCGGGATCCTACGAGCAGTACTTC.

This clone has more than one count but fewer than ten. The chain is built from TRBV6-5 and TRBJ1-3, with TRBD1 identical over 8 bases. The J segment lost 8 bases and the V segment lost 1 base, leaving 7 bases of the junction unmatched. Germline V gene data show CDR1 as MNHEY and CDR2 as SVGAGI. The length of the CDR3 is 15 residues. The CDR3 sequence: CASSYLGQEDDTIYF. The CDR3 nucleotides read TGTGCCAGCAGTTACTTGGGACAGGAGGATGACACCATATATTTT.

The chain employs TRBV5-1 and TRBJ1-1, with D hard to call. The CDR3 runs to 14 residues. Germline CDR1 is SGHRS and CDR2 is YFSETQ. V was pared by 4 bases and J by 1 base, with 11 bases between. CDR3 bases: TGCGCCAGCAGCCAGAGATCAGGGAACACTGAAGCTTTCTTT. Its translation is CASSQRSGNTEAFF.

The V and J genes are TRBV10-3 and TRBJ2-1; TRBD1 matches 7 bases. Trimming took 2 bases from V and 3 from J; bases not matched to a gene: 7. There are 16 residues in the CDR3. The germline V gene encodes CDR1 ENHRY and CDR2 SYGVKD. CDR3 protein: CAISERGQEIYNEQFF. The DNA of the CDR3 is TGTGCCATCAGTGAGCGAGGACAGGAGATCTACAATGAGCAGTTCTTC.

V is TRBV2 and J is TRBJ2-1; 13 bases align to TRBD2. Germline V gene data show CDR1 as SNHLY and CDR2 as FYNNEI. The CDR3 is 14 amino acids. CDR3 sequence reads: CATGTSGNGDEQFF. In nucleotides, the CDR3 is TGTGCAACCGGGACTAGCGGGAATGGAGATGAGCAGTTCTTC.

CDR3 in DNA: TGTGCCAGCAGAGCCACTATGGATACGCAGTATTTT. Residues: CASRATMDTQYF. The chain has TRBV6-1 and TRBJ2-3; D is ambiguous. Trimming cost V 6 bases and J 6 bases, with 10 bases left between them. Germline CDR1 is MNHNS and CDR2 is SASEGT. This CDR3 has 12 residues.

This clone was found a few times. This sequence joins TRBV6-5 and TRBJ2-3; no firm D call. This CDR3 spans 13 amino acids. Germline CDR1 and CDR2: MNHEY and SVGAGI. Trimming shortened V by 2 bases and J by 1 base, and 4 bases separated the two germline ends. CDR3 sequence (DNA): TGTGCCAGCAGTTACCAGGGCACAGATACGCAGTATTTT. Its translation: CASSYQGTDTQYF.

This clone appeared a few times. V is TRBV7-2 and J is TRBJ2-3; D remains ambiguous. The CDR3 length is 15 residues. CDR1 and CDR2 (germline): SGHTA, FQGNSA. V was pared by 4 bases and J by 1 base, with 12 bases between. DNA for the CDR3: TGTGCCAGCAGCTCACCAGCGTCACGCACAGATACGCAGTATTTT. As protein: CASSSPASRTDTQYF.

The chain is built from TRBV5-4 and TRBJ1-5; 9 bases are shared with TRBD1. Germline V gene data show CDR1 as SGHNT and CDR2 as YYREEE (reference sequence). The CDR3 is 14 amino acids. Unmatched junction bases numbered 3, after V lost 4 bases and J lost 4 bases. CDR3 region: CASSPGTGNQPQHF. In nucleotides, the CDR3 is TGTGCCAGCAGCCCCGGGACAGGGAATCAGCCCCAGCATTTT. Looking up the rest from reference TRBV5-4 and TRBJ1-5 gives the full variable domain: ETGVTQSPTHLIKTRGQQVTLRCSSQSGHNTVSWYQQALGQGPQFIFQYYREEENGRGNFPPRFSGLQFPNYSSELNVNALELDDSALYLCASSPGTGNQPQHFGDGTRLSIL.

This clone was counted a few times. The chain employs TRBV19 and TRBJ1-2, with TRBD1 matching 9 bases. In germline, CDR1 is LNHDA, CDR2 SQIVND (reference sequence). The CDR3 has 14 amino acids. J was trimmed by 8 bases and V by 5 bases; bases with no gene match: 9. The CDR3 sequence is CASSSAGQGSGYTF. The CDR3 DNA reads TGTGCCAGTAGTTCGGCGGGACAGGGTTCAGGCTACACCTTC.